The 14 T cell receptor beta chains given below trace back to one sample, sequenced in a study of T cell responses to AZD1222 COVID-19 vaccine. Profiled with immunoSEQ multiplex PCR; TCRdb holds only in-frame clones, not every one. Of about 150,000 clones listed, roughly 92% are singletons. Sequenced material: peripheral blood, taken on day 0 of AZD1222 vaccination. The receptors stem from an adult in good health.

The gene calls are TRBV11-2 and TRBJ1-5; D not certain. Germline V CDR1 and CDR2: SGHAT, FQNNGV. Trimming stripped 0 bases from V and 6 bases from J, with 9 bases between. The CDR3 consists of 14 residues. CDR3 DNA: TGTGCCAGCAGCTTAGATATTACGGGTCAGCCCCAGCATTTT. This sequence encodes CASSLDITGQPQHF.

To note about this clone: A read error is possible here, since a much larger clone lies one base away. The chain is built from TRBV12-3 or TRBV12-4 and TRBJ1-1, with D maybe TRBD1 (6 bases). There are 13 residues in the CDR3. The V and J ends lost 6 bases and 0 bases respectively, with 8 bases between them. The DNA of the CDR3 is TGTGCCAGCAGCCACAGGGTGAACACTGAAGCTTTCTTT. Amino acids: CASSHRVNTEAFF.

On this clone itself: The same CDR3 is also encoded by other DNA sequences in this sample. The chain joins TRBV2 to TRBJ2-3, with 7 bases fitting TRBD1. With V trimmed by 6 bases and J by 2 bases, 2 bases remained unmatched. The germline V gene encodes CDR1 SNHLY and CDR2 FYNNEI. The CDR3 runs to 13 residues. DNA for the CDR3: TGTGCCAGCAGGGGGACAGTCACAGATACGCAGTATTTT. This sequence encodes CASRGTVTDTQYF.

The chain recombines TRBV6-5 with TRBJ2-3, with 7 bases fitting TRBD1. This CDR3 is built from 15 residues. V trimming: 10 bases; J trimming: 4 bases; junction bases outside the gene matches: 14. Germline V gene data show CDR1 as MNHEY and CDR2 as SVGAGI. The CDR3 region is CATVNLQGKSDTQYF. CDR3 in DNA: TGTGCCACCGTCAACCTACAGGGGAAATCAGATACGCAGTATTTT.

This clone was found a few times. The chain carries TRBV11-2 and TRBJ2-2, with 12 bases that match TRBD2. V was clipped by 5 bases and J by 5 bases; unmatched bases: 6. Germline CDR1 reads SGHAT; CDR2 reads FQNNGV. The CDR3 runs 16 residues. DNA of the CDR3: TGTGCCAGCAGCCTTCGACTAGCGGGAGAGACCGGGGAGCTGTTTTTT. Protein product: CASSLRLAGETGELFF.

The CDR3 DNA reads TGTGCCAGCAGTGGGACAGATGTAGCTAACTATGGCTACACCTTC. Amino acids: CASSGTDVANYGYTF. The genes are TRBV28 and TRBJ1-2, with TRBD1 matching 7 bases. The V gene end was trimmed by 5 bases and the J gene end by 0 bases; junction bases not matched to a gene: 6. This CDR3 comprises 15 residues. Germline CDR1 MDHEN, CDR2 SYDVKM.

The chain carries TRBV14 and TRBJ2-7; D is unresolved. V was clipped by 4 bases and J by 0 bases, with 7 bases between them. The CDR3 consists of 13 residues. The V gene's germline CDR1 is SGHDN and CDR2 FVKESK. CDR3: CASSLTSSYEQYV. The CDR3 region has the DNA TGTGCCAGCAGCCTGACTTCCTCCTACGAGCAGTACGTC.

V gene TRBV7-2 combines with J gene TRBJ1-2; the D is unclear. CDR1 is SGHTA and CDR2 is FQGNSA in the germline V gene. The CDR3 is 14 amino acids. V was cut by 5 bases and J by 10 bases, with 20 bases left in between. DNA for the CDR3: TGTGCCAGCAGCCCGGGTGGGTCCCTCCGTGACTACACCTTC. It is translated as CASSPGGSLRDYTF.

The chain links TRBV4-1 to TRBJ1-2, with 10 bases identical to TRBD1. With 0 bases clipped from V and 3 bases from J, the junction kept 1 base outside the gene matches. This CDR3 has 15 amino acids. Germline values: CDR1 MGHRA, CDR2 YSYEKL. CDR3 region: CASSQEDRGDYGYTF. CDR3 sequence (DNA): TGCGCCAGCAGCCAAGAGGACAGGGGGGACTATGGCTACACCTTC.

V usage is TRBV5-4 and J usage is TRBJ2-3; perhaps TRBD2 as D (5 bases). Germline CDR1 is SGHNT and CDR2 is YYREEE (reference sequence). V shed 0 bases and J shed 6 bases, with 17 bases lying between them. The CDR3 runs to 16 residues. The CDR3 DNA reads as TGTGCCAGCAGCTTGGTCGCAGCGGCCCCGACGGATACGCAGTATTTT. It specifies CASSLVAAAPTDTQYF.

The chain links TRBV24-1 to TRBJ2-3, with TRBD2 identical over 8 bases. The CDR3 is made up of 14 amino acids. With V trimmed by 5 bases and J by 3 bases, 3 bases remained unmatched. Per the germline V gene, CDR1 is KGHDR and CDR2 is SFDVKD. For the CDR3, the DNA is TGTGCCACCAGTGGGCAGCGGGAGACAGATACGCAGTATTTT. Protein: CATSGQRETDTQYF.

J is TRBJ1-2 and V is TRBV6-1; the D is unclear. In germline, CDR1 is MNHNS, CDR2 SASEGT. The CDR3 runs to 12 residues. Trimming took 1 base from V and 4 from J, leaving 4 bases between them. Here the CDR3 DNA reads TGTGCCAGCAGTGAAGAGGGCTATGGCTACACCTTC. It yields the protein CASSEEGYGYTF.

The V and J genes are TRBV7-9 and TRBJ1-2, with 9 nucleotides matching TRBD1. The ends lost 5 bases at V and 4 bases at J; junction bases unmatched: 8. CDR3 length: 15 amino acids. In germline, CDR1 is SEHNR, CDR2 FQNEAQ (reference sequence). CDR3 amino acids: CASSISGDRAYGYTF. The CDR3 nucleotides read TGTGCCAGCAGCATTTCGGGGGACAGGGCCTATGGCTACACCTTC.

The V and J genes are TRBV7-2 and TRBJ1-5; D call uncertain. The length of the CDR3 is 14 residues. The V gene's germline CDR1 is SGHTA and CDR2 FQGNSA. With 5 bases removed from V and 4 bases from J, the gap between germline ends came to 12 bases. For the CDR3, the DNA is TGTGCCAGCAGCGAGGACCGAGGGAATCAGCCCCAGCATTTT. Translating gives CASSEDRGNQPQHF.